Listed below are T cell receptor beta chains from one sample, sequenced in a study of CD8 T cells in Susac syndrome. In TCRdb, the immunoSEQ multiplex PCR reads were re-called with MiXCR into one record per CDR3 protein. The data contain about 150,000 distinct CDR3 sequences, less than 97% of them seen just once; the ten biggest clones take up 0.14% to 0.15%. Source material: CD8+ T cells from PBMCs. These receptor sequences come from a human donor with multiple sclerosis. Both conserved end residues are part of each CDR3. Fields, in order: CDR3 DNA, CDR3 protein, J gene, D gene, clone size, V gene. A D gene is named only where the DNA matches it firmly. The size of a clone is reported for some rows only, either as once, few or many, or as a class for expanded clones.

cdr3_nt: TGTGCCAGCACCGCCGGACTAGCGGGGGGGTCAGATACGCAGTATTTT; cdr3_aa: CASTAGLAGGSDTQYF; j_call: TRBJ2-3; d_call: TRBD2; clone_size: -; v_call: TRBV27
cdr3_nt: TGTGCCAGCAGCCGAGGGCTAGTAAGTAGGGTTGAGCAGTTCTTC; cdr3_aa: CASSRGLVSRVEQFF; j_call: TRBJ2-1; d_call: -; clone_size: -; v_call: TRBV3-1
cdr3_nt: TGTGCCAGCAGTGAATTCGGTAGGGGTTCACCCCTCCACTTT; cdr3_aa: CASSEFGRGSPLHF; j_call: TRBJ1-6; d_call: -; clone_size: -; v_call: TRBV25-1
cdr3_nt: TGCGCCAGCAGCCAAGAAGGGGATCAGCCCCAGCATTTT; cdr3_aa: CASSQEGDQPQHF; j_call: TRBJ1-5; d_call: -; clone_size: -; v_call: TRBV4-1
cdr3_nt: TGTGCCAGCAGTTACTCGGGAGGGACAGTGAACACCGGGGAGCTGTTTTTT; cdr3_aa: CASSYSGGTVNTGELFF; j_call: TRBJ2-2; d_call: -; clone_size: -; v_call: TRBV6-5
cdr3_nt: TGTGCCAGCAGCTTGACACCCGCACCCCTCCACTTT; cdr3_aa: CASSLTPAPLHF; j_call: TRBJ1-6; d_call: -; clone_size: -; v_call: TRBV5-6
cdr3_nt: TGCAGTGCTAGAGAAGATACGCAGTATTTT; cdr3_aa: CSAREDTQYF; j_call: TRBJ2-3; d_call: -; clone_size: once; v_call: TRBV20-1
cdr3_nt: TGTGCCTGGAGTGAGTCAGCGGATGGCTACACCTTC; cdr3_aa: CAWSESADGYTF; j_call: TRBJ1-2; d_call: -; clone_size: -; v_call: TRBV30
cdr3_nt: TGTGCCAGCAGTTCCCGGACAGGGAGGGAGTACGCTGAAGCTTTCTTT; cdr3_aa: CASSSRTGREYAEAFF; j_call: TRBJ1-1; d_call: TRBD1; clone_size: -; v_call: TRBV6-2/TRBV6-3
cdr3_nt: TGCAGCCAGATAGGGACAGGGAACACTGAAGCTTTCTTT; cdr3_aa: CSQIGTGNTEAFF; j_call: TRBJ1-1; d_call: TRBD1; clone_size: -; v_call: TRBV29-1
cdr3_nt: TGTGCCAGCAGCTCAGAAACAGCCTACGAGCAGTACTTC; cdr3_aa: CASSSETAYEQYF; j_call: TRBJ2-7; d_call: -; clone_size: -; v_call: TRBV7-2
cdr3_nt: TGCAGTGCTAGAGTTCTAGCGGGGGACTGGCGAACCCAGTACTTC; cdr3_aa: CSARVLAGDWRTQYF; j_call: TRBJ2-5; d_call: TRBD2; clone_size: -; v_call: TRBV20-1
cdr3_nt: TGTGCCAGCAGCGAACTAGCGGGGGTGCACGAGCAGTACTTC; cdr3_aa: CASSELAGVHEQYF; j_call: TRBJ2-7; d_call: TRBD2; clone_size: -; v_call: TRBV6-5
cdr3_nt: TGTGCCACCAGCAGACACCGGGACTACTACAATGAGCAGTTCTTC; cdr3_aa: CATSRHRDYYNEQFF; j_call: TRBJ2-1; d_call: TRBD2; clone_size: -; v_call: TRBV15
cdr3_nt: TGTGCCAGCATCCCTGGGTGGGCGAACACCGGGGAGCTGTTTTTT; cdr3_aa: CASIPGWANTGELFF; j_call: TRBJ2-2; d_call: -; clone_size: -; v_call: TRBV11-2
cdr3_nt: TGTGCCAGCAGTGAATGGGCGGCACCCCTCCACTTT; cdr3_aa: CASSEWAAPLHF; j_call: TRBJ1-6; d_call: -; clone_size: -; v_call: TRBV25-1
cdr3_nt: TGTGCCAGCAGCGAGTCAGGGGATATTTCCGGGGAGCTGTTTTTT; cdr3_aa: CASSESGDISGELFF; j_call: TRBJ2-2; d_call: -; clone_size: -; v_call: TRBV9
cdr3_nt: TGTGCCAGCAGTTACTCCCGGCCCTCCGGGGGGGAGACCCAGTACTTC; cdr3_aa: CASSYSRPSGGETQYF; j_call: TRBJ2-5; d_call: TRBD2; clone_size: -; v_call: TRBV6-5
cdr3_nt: TGTGCCAGCGGGGGGCAGGGCAATCAGCCCCAGCATTTT; cdr3_aa: CASGGQGNQPQHF; j_call: TRBJ1-5; d_call: -; clone_size: -; v_call: TRBV6-5
cdr3_nt: TGCAGTGCCAGGGGGCGTAGCTCCTACGAGCAGTACTTC; cdr3_aa: CSARGRSSYEQYF; j_call: TRBJ2-7; d_call: TRBD1; clone_size: -; v_call: TRBV20-1
cdr3_nt: TGTGCCAGCAGCCCCGGGACTAGCGGTCGGGATGAGCAGTTCTTC; cdr3_aa: CASSPGTSGRDEQFF; j_call: TRBJ2-1; d_call: TRBD2; clone_size: -; v_call: TRBV7-9
cdr3_nt: TGTGCCTGGAGTGTAAGGGACGGCCACAATGAGCAGTTCTTC; cdr3_aa: CAWSVRDGHNEQFF; j_call: TRBJ2-1; d_call: -; clone_size: -; v_call: TRBV30
cdr3_nt: TGTGCCAGCAGCGAGCCACAGGGAACGAACACTGAAGCTTTCTTT; cdr3_aa: CASSEPQGTNTEAFF; j_call: TRBJ1-1; d_call: -; clone_size: -; v_call: TRBV9
cdr3_nt: TGCAGTGCTATGGACTACACTGAAGCTTTCTTT; cdr3_aa: CSAMDYTEAFF; j_call: TRBJ1-1; d_call: -; clone_size: once; v_call: TRBV20-1
cdr3_nt: TGTGCCAGCAGCTTAGAGTCAGGTGCTTCCTACGAGCAGTACTTC; cdr3_aa: CASSLESGASYEQYF; j_call: TRBJ2-7; d_call: -; clone_size: -; v_call: TRBV11-2
cdr3_nt: TGTGCCAGCAGCCCTGATACCTATAATTCACCCCTCCACTTT; cdr3_aa: CASSPDTYNSPLHF; j_call: TRBJ1-6; d_call: -; clone_size: -; v_call: TRBV6-5
cdr3_nt: TGTGCCAGCAGCCCTTTGAGCACCGGGGAGCTGTTTTTT; cdr3_aa: CASSPLSTGELFF; j_call: TRBJ2-2; d_call: -; clone_size: -; v_call: TRBV7-6
cdr3_nt: TGTGCCTGGAGTGAAACAACTAATGAAAAACTGTTTTTT; cdr3_aa: CAWSETTNEKLFF; j_call: TRBJ1-4; d_call: -; clone_size: -; v_call: TRBV30
cdr3_nt: TGTGCCAGCAGCGCGACCCAGGGATGGGATGAGCAGTTCTTC; cdr3_aa: CASSATQGWDEQFF; j_call: TRBJ2-1; d_call: -; clone_size: -; v_call: TRBV9
cdr3_nt: TGCAGCGTTGACCCCGGACAGAATAACTATGGCTACACCTTC; cdr3_aa: CSVDPGQNNYGYTF; j_call: TRBJ1-2; d_call: -; clone_size: -; v_call: TRBV29-1
cdr3_nt: TGTGCCAGCAGCCCTCAGGGACAGGGGGCCTACGAGCAGTACTTC; cdr3_aa: CASSPQGQGAYEQYF; j_call: TRBJ2-7; d_call: TRBD1; clone_size: -; v_call: TRBV3-1
cdr3_nt: TGTGCCAGCAGTCCCCCCGGGACCGCGAGCACAGATACGCAGTATTTT; cdr3_aa: CASSPPGTASTDTQYF; j_call: TRBJ2-3; d_call: -; clone_size: -; v_call: TRBV11-2
cdr3_nt: TGCAGTGCTAGGCCCAGACAGAAAAGCTACACCTTC; cdr3_aa: CSARPRQKSYTF; j_call: TRBJ1-2; d_call: -; clone_size: -; v_call: TRBV20-1
cdr3_nt: TGTGCCAGCAGGGGGGCCGGCTATGGCTACACCTTC; cdr3_aa: CASRGAGYGYTF; j_call: TRBJ1-2; d_call: -; clone_size: -; v_call: TRBV27
cdr3_nt: TGTGCCAGCAGCTCCCCCAGAGGGAATGAGCAGTTCTTC; cdr3_aa: CASSSPRGNEQFF; j_call: TRBJ2-1; d_call: -; clone_size: -; v_call: TRBV9
cdr3_nt: TGCGCCAGCAGCTTGGACGGCTTTGGCTACACCTTC; cdr3_aa: CASSLDGFGYTF; j_call: TRBJ1-2; d_call: -; clone_size: -; v_call: TRBV5-1
cdr3_nt: TGTGCCAGCAGTGAGGGGATTGGCACTGAAGCTTTCTTT; cdr3_aa: CASSEGIGTEAFF; j_call: TRBJ1-1; d_call: -; clone_size: -; v_call: TRBV25-1
cdr3_nt: TGTGCCAGCAGCGTAGGGAGGTCGAACACTGAAGCTTTCTTT; cdr3_aa: CASSVGRSNTEAFF; j_call: TRBJ1-1; d_call: -; clone_size: -; v_call: TRBV9
cdr3_nt: TGTGCCAGTAGTCCCGGGACTGGACGCTACAATGAGCAGTTCTTC; cdr3_aa: CASSPGTGRYNEQFF; j_call: TRBJ2-1; d_call: -; clone_size: -; v_call: TRBV19
cdr3_nt: TGTGCCAGCAGCTTAGTAGGACGGACCCGCTACAATGAGCAGTTCTTC; cdr3_aa: CASSLVGRTRYNEQFF; j_call: TRBJ2-1; d_call: -; clone_size: -; v_call: TRBV7-9
cdr3_nt: TGTGCCAGCAGCGGGGAAGCGCGAGAGACCCAGTACTTC; cdr3_aa: CASSGEARETQYF; j_call: TRBJ2-5; d_call: -; clone_size: -; v_call: TRBV5-6
cdr3_nt: TGTGCCAGCAGTTACGACCCAAATTTTTATCACAATGAGCAGTTCTTC; cdr3_aa: CASSYDPNFYHNEQFF; j_call: TRBJ2-1; d_call: -; clone_size: -; v_call: TRBV6-5
cdr3_nt: TGTGCCAGCAGCTTGGTTCGGGCCAACCGTGACTACACCTTC; cdr3_aa: CASSLVRANRDYTF; j_call: TRBJ1-2; d_call: -; clone_size: once; v_call: TRBV5-6
cdr3_nt: TGTGCCAGCAGTAACGATCGGGGGCGATGGGAGACCCAGTACTTC; cdr3_aa: CASSNDRGRWETQYF; j_call: TRBJ2-5; d_call: -; clone_size: -; v_call: TRBV27
cdr3_nt: TGCAGCGTTAATGGGCAGATGAACACTGAAGCTTTCTTT; cdr3_aa: CSVNGQMNTEAFF; j_call: TRBJ1-1; d_call: -; clone_size: -; v_call: TRBV29-1